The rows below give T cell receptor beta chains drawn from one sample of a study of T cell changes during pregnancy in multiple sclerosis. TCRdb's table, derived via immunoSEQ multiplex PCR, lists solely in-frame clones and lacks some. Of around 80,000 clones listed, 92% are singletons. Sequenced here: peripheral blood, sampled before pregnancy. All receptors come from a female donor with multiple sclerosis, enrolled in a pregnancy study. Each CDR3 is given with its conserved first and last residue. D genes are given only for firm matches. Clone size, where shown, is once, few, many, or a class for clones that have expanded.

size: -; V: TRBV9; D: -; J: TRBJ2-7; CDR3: CASSPQLTSYEQYF; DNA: TGTGCCAGCAGCCCCCAACTAACCTCCTACGAGCAGTACTTC
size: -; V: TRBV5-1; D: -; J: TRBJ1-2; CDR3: CASSSPRRDSRTNYGYTF; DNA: TGCGCCAGCAGCTCCCCCCGGCGGGACTCAAGGACAAACTATGGCTACACCTTC
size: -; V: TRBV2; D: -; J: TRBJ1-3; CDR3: CASRDSPFSSGNTIYF; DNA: TGTGCCAGCAGAGACAGCCCCTTCAGCTCTGGAAACACCATATATTTT
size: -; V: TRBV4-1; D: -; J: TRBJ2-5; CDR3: CASSRTGWVGETQYF; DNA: TGCGCCAGCAGCCGCACAGGGTGGGTTGGAGAGACCCAGTACTTC
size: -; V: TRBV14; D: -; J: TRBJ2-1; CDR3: CASSQTPPIVDEQFF; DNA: TGTGCCAGCAGCCAAACCCCCCCTATCGTCGATGAGCAGTTCTTC
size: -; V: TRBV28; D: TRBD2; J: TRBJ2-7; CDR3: CASSFPLILAGAISYEQYF; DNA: TGTGCCAGCAGTTTCCCCTTAATACTAGCGGGGGCCATCTCCTACGAGCAGTACTTC
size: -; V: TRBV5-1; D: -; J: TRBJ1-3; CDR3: CASSLEGLPYSGNTIYF; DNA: TGCGCCAGCAGCTTGGAGGGGTTACCCTACTCTGGAAACACCATATATTTT
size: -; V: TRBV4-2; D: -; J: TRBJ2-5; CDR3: CASSHPLQQETQYF; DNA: TGTGCCAGCAGCCACCCCCTCCAGCAAGAGACCCAGTACTTC
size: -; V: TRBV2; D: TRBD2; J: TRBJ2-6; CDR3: CASNREGGAGANVLTF; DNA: TGTGCCAGCAATCGGGAGGGCGGGGCTGGGGCCAACGTCCTGACTTTC
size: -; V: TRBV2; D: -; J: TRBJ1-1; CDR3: CASNILGQGTEAFF; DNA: TGTGCCAGCAACATTTTAGGTCAGGGTACTGAAGCTTTCTTT
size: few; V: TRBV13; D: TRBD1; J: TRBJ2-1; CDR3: CASRRQGRNNEQFF; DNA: TGTGCCAGCAGGCGACAGGGGAGAAACAATGAGCAGTTCTTC
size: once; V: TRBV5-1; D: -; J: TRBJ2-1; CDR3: CASSANGVSYNEQFF; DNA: TGCGCCAGCAGCGCGAACGGGGTGTCCTACAATGAGCAGTTCTTC
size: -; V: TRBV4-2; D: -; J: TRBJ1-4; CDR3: CASSQDRGGGKLFF; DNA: TGTGCCAGCAGCCAAGATCGGGGGGGCGGAAAACTGTTTTTT
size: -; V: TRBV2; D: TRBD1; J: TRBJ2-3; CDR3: CASSRDRDTQYF; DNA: TGTGCCAGCAGTCGGGACAGGGATACGCAGTATTTT
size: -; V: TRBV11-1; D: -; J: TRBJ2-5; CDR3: CASTAGQMETQYF; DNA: TGTGCCAGCACCGCGGGACAGATGGAGACCCAGTACTTC
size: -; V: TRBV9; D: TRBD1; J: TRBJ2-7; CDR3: CASSPLGTGALEQYF; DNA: TGTGCCAGCAGCCCCCTCGGGACAGGGGCCTTAGAGCAGTACTTC
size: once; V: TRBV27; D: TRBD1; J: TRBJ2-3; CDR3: CASSFLRTGAFTDTQYF; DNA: TGTGCCAGCAGTTTCCTCAGGACAGGGGCCTTCACAGATACGCAGTATTTT
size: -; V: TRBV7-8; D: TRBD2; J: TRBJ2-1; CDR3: CASSLVISGIYNEQFF; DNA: TGTGCCAGCAGCTTAGTAATTAGCGGGATCTACAATGAGCAGTTCTTC
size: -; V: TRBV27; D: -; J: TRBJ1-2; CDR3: CASSYTPNYGYTF; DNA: TGTGCCAGCAGCTATACCCCTAACTATGGCTACACCTTC
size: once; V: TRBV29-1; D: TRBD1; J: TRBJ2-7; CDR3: CSVARGTGTYYEQYF; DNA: TGCAGCGTTGCCCGGGGGACAGGGACCTACTACGAGCAGTACTTC
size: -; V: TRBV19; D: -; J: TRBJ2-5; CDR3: CASSSWEQGGKETQYF; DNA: TGTGCCAGTAGCTCCTGGGAGCAGGGGGGAAAAGAGACCCAGTACTTC
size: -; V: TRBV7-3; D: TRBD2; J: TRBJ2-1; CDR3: CASSLSPGRTSGNANEQFF; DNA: TGTGCCAGCAGCTTAAGTCCGGGCAGGACTAGCGGGAATGCCAATGAGCAGTTCTTC
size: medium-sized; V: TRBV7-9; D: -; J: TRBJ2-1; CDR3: CASTDSRTGGFYNEQFF; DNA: TGTGCCAGCACCGACTCGAGGACCGGGGGATTTTACAATGAGCAGTTCTTC
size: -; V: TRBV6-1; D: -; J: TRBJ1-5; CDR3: CASSEVRGQPQHF; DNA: TGTGCCAGCAGTGAAGTTAGGGGTCAGCCCCAGCATTTT
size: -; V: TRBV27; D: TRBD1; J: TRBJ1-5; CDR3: CASRMDREQPQHF; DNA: TGTGCCAGCAGGATGGACAGGGAGCAGCCCCAGCATTTT
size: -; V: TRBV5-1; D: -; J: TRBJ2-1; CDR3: CASSPGLFPSYNEQFF; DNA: TGCGCCAGCAGCCCGGGACTCTTTCCCTCCTACAATGAGCAGTTCTTC
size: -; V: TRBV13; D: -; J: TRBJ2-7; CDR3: CASSRQATYEQYF; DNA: TGTGCCAGCAGCCGACAGGCGACCTACGAGCAGTACTTC
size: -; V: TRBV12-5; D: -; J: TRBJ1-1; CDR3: CASGLSQATEAFF; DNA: TGTGCTAGTGGTTTGAGCCAGGCCACTGAAGCTTTCTTT
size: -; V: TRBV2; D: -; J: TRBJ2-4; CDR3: CASSPGTLINIQYF; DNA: TGTGCCAGCAGTCCCGGGACTCTAATTAACATTCAGTACTTC
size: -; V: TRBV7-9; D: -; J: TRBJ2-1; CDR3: CASSLANGAYNEQFF; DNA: TGTGCCAGCAGCTTAGCGAACGGGGCCTACAATGAGCAGTTCTTC
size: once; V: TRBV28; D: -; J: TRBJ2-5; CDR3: CASRTPGLGTQYF; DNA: TGTGCCAGCAGGACCCCTGGCCTAGGGACCCAGTACTTC
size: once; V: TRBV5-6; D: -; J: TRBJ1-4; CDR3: CASRREAGPNEKLFF; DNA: TGTGCCAGCAGGCGTGAGGCAGGGCCGAATGAAAAACTGTTTTTT
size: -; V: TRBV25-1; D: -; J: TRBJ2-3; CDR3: CASSEFGGPTDTQYF; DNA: TGTGCCAGCAGTGAATTCGGGGGTCCCACAGATACGCAGTATTTT
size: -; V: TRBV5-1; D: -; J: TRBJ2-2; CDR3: CASSLASGAGELFF; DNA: TGCGCCAGCAGCTTGGCCTCGGGGGCCGGGGAGCTGTTTTTT
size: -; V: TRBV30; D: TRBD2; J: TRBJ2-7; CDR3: CAWSVLAGGSGEQYF; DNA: TGTGCCTGGAGTGTACTAGCGGGAGGATCAGGAGAGCAGTACTTC
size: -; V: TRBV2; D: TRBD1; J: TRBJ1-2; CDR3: CASRGDSPSYGYTF; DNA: TGTGCCAGCAGGGGGGACAGCCCATCCTATGGCTACACCTTC
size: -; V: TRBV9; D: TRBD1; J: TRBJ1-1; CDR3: CASSVVGTADTEAFF; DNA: TGTGCCAGCAGCGTAGTAGGGACAGCGGACACTGAAGCTTTCTTT
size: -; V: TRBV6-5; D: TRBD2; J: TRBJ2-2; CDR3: CASRGLAGITGELFF; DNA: TGTGCCAGCAGGGGACTAGCGGGTATCACCGGGGAGCTGTTTTTT
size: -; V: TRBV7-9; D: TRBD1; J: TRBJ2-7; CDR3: CASSFIPGQGRVYEQYF; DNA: TGTGCCAGCAGCTTTATACCGGGACAGGGGAGGGTCTACGAGCAGTACTTC
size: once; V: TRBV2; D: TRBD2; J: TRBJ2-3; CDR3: CASSSTSGRKIGDTQYF; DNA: TGTGCCAGCAGCAGCACTAGCGGGAGAAAAATAGGAGATACGCAGTATTTT
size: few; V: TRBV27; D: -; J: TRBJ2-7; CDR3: CASRTGSTEQYF; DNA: TGTGCCAGCAGAACAGGGTCCACCGAGCAGTACTTC
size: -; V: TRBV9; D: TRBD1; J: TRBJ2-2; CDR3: CASGTVSNTGELFF; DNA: TGTGCCAGCGGGACAGTATCGAACACCGGGGAGCTGTTTTTT
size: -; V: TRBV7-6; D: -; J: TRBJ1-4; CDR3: CASSSQSSGVGEKLFF; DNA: TGTGCCAGCAGCTCGCAAAGTTCGGGGGTTGGCGAAAAACTGTTTTTT
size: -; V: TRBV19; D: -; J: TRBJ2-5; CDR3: CASSTPGRWDQETQYF; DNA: TGTGCCAGTAGTACCCCAGGCAGGTGGGACCAAGAGACCCAGTACTTC
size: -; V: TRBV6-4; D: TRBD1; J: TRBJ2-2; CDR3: CASSDYATGTGWTGELFF; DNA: TGTGCCAGCAGTGACTATGCAACCGGGACAGGGTGGACCGGGGAGCTGTTTTTT
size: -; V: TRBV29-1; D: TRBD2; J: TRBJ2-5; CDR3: CSVVTSGRGAQYF; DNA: TGCAGCGTTGTAACTAGCGGCCGTGGGGCCCAGTACTTC
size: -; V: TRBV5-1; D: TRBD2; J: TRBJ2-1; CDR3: CASSLRGPLEREVNNEQFF; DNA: TGCGCCAGCAGCTTGCGGGGGCCTCTGGAGCGGGAGGTAAACAATGAGCAGTTCTTC
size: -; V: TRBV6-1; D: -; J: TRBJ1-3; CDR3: CASSEVQRAGNTIYF; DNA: TGTGCCAGCAGTGAAGTTCAGAGGGCTGGAAACACCATATATTTT
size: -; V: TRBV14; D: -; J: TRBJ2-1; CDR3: CASSQYWAKSYNEQFF; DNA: TGTGCCAGCAGCCAATATTGGGCTAAATCATACAATGAGCAGTTCTTC
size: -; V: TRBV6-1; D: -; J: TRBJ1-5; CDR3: CASSEVTQHF; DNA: TGTGCCAGCAGTGAAGTAACCCAGCATTTT
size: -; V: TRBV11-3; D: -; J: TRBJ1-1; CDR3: CASSSRAGTEAFF; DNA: TGTGCCAGCAGCTCAAGGGCAGGGACTGAAGCTTTCTTT
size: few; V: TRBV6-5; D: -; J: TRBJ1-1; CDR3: CASIPGIGTEAFF; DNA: TGTGCCAGCATACCGGGGATTGGAACTGAAGCTTTCTTT
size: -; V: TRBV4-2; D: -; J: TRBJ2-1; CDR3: CASSQEEGEQFF; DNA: TGTGCCAGCAGTCAAGAAGAGGGCGAGCAGTTCTTC
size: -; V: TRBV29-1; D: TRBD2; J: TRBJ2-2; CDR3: CSVYLPGTSNYLTGELFF; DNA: TGCAGCGTATACCTCCCCGGGACTAGCAATTATCTCACCGGGGAGCTGTTTTTT
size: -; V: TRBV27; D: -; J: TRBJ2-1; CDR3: CASSTPLGGGNEQFF; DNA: TGTGCCAGCAGTACCCCCCTGGGAGGGGGCAATGAGCAGTTCTTC
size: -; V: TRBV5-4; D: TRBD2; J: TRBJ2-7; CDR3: CASSSLAGGPPYEQYF; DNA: TGTGCCAGCAGCTCGTTAGCGGGAGGGCCCCCCTACGAGCAGTACTTC
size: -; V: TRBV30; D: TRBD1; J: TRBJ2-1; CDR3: CAWSRQGASEQFF; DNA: TGTGCCTGGAGTAGACAGGGGGCAAGCGAGCAGTTCTTC
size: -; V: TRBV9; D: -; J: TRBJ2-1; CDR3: CASSVDLTTGYNEQFF; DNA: TGTGCCAGCAGCGTAGACCTCACGACTGGCTACAATGAGCAGTTCTTC
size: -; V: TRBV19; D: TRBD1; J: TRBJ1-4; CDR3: CASSLTGDPNEKLFF; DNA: TGTGCCAGTAGTTTGACAGGGGACCCTAATGAAAAACTGTTTTTT
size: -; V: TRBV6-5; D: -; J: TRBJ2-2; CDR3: CASSYSTAALTGELFF; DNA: TGTGCCAGCAGTTACAGCACCGCGGCGCTCACCGGGGAGCTGTTTTTT